Sample share makes the clone carrying this TCR beta chain medium-sized. Its antigen remains unidentified. The data stem from a study of molecular identifiers for immune sequencing clone quantification. Study context: Replicate experiments took RNA from roughly 20,000 or 100,000 naive CD8 cells, divided it five ways and sequenced four.

The V gene's germline CDR1 is SQVTM and CDR2 ANQGSEA. With 1 base removed from V and 2 bases from J, the gap between germline ends came to 12 bases. The CDR3 spans 14 residues. TCRdb recomputed calls from the PCR reads with MiXCR, one row per CDR3 protein. The table includes about 6,100 distinct CDR3 sequences, roughly 16% detected once. Study conclusions and caveats: Effector cells kept over 99% of their molecules in clones above 20 RNA copies, while naive cells kept under 1% there.

The sorting of naive CD8 T cells used the CD8+CD4-CCR7+CD45RA+ phenotype. The sequence was obtained from a human donor in good health. Some libraries in this study had Jurkat cell RNA spiked in. The sample consisted of naive CD8+ T cells from blood, with Jurkat cell RNA spiked in. The subset here: FACS-sorted CD8+CD4-CCR7+CD45RA+ naive T cells. V and J are TRBV29-1 and TRBJ2-7; TRBD1 might be the D (8 bases). This chain's CDR3 is CSVEGQGTTYEQYF. CDR3 DNA sequence: TGCAGCGTTGAAGGACAGGGGACTACCTACGAGCAGTACTTC.